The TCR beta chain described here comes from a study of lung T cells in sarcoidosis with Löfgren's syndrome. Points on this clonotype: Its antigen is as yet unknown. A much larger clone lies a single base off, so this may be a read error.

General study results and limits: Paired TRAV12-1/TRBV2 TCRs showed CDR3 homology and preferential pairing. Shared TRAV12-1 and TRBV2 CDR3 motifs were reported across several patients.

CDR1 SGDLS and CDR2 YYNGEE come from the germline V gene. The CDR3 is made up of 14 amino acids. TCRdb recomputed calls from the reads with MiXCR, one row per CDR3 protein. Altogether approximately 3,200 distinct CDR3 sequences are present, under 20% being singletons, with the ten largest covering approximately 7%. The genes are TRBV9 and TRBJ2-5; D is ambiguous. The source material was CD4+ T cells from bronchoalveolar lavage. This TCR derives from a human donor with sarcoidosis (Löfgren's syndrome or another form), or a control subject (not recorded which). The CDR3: CANSPRTGTETQYF. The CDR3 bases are TGTGCCAACAGCCCCCGGACCGGAACAGAGACCCAGTACTTC. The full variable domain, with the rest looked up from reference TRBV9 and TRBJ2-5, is DSGVTQTPKHLITATGQRVTLRCSPRSGDLSVYWYQQSLDQGLQFLIQYYNGEERAKGNILERFSAQQFPDLHSELNLSSLELGDSALYFCANSPRTGTETQYFGPGTRLLVL.